This T cell receptor (beta chain) was sequenced during a study of blood T cell repertoires in COVID-19 (TCRdb year 2020). Study-wide context: Collaborator samples came from the United States, Italy and Spain and covered acute and convalescent phases of COVID-19. Where available, HLA class I and class II types were taken from metadata supplied by the sample provider and were not determined by assay-based typing. The prospective study material was composed of cDNA or gDNA derived from T cells, B-cell-depleted T cells, or PBMCs. The repertoires were released in a freely available public database meant as a resource for research on the immune response to SARS-CoV-2. Nearly every sample came with metadata listing a de-identified subject ID, COVID-19 status, age in years and sex. Samples came from the ongoing ImmuneRACE study (first 160 participants) plus 1,254 subjects from 6 global collaborators. Deeply sampled blood TCRbeta repertoires from subjects exposed to, actively infected with, or recovered from COVID-19 were included in the dataset. Beyond this particular receptor, the publication reports: The quantity of clinical and demographic metadata differed by source and by participant and was supplied without curation.

Each collaborating institution followed its own protocols to collect whole blood in K2EDTA tubes. For TCRbeta analysis, collaborator samples were shipped as frozen whole blood, as isolated PBMCs, or as DNA extracted from either sample type. The CDR3 has 15 amino acids, counting the end cysteine and phenylalanine. Kept here is only the CDR3 DNA, which spans 45 bases and is read in frame from base 1. V and J lose 11 bases and 0 bases, and a span of 18 bases separates them. According to the germline V gene (reference sequence), CDR1 reads MNHNY and CDR2 reads SVGAGI. TCRbeta CDR3 regions were amplified from genomic DNA using the immunoSEQ Assay, a bias-controlled multiplex PCR. In the source study's methods: The number of nucleated cells in each sample was estimated by amplification of reference gene primers within the assay. Sequence reads were collapsed and filtered to measure the absolute abundance of every unique TCRbeta CDR3 rearrangement. Productive Simpson clonality was computed per sample as the square root of Simpson's diversity index over productive rearrangements. The clones in this table, taken by TCRdb from immuneACCESS, are in-frame only. Not every clone is retained; where verified, under half of the shortfall comes from an unresolved V gene, and the cause of the rest is unknown. D and trimming were read from the DNA, whereas the V and J calls and clone size are those reported in that table. This sample holds more than 85,000 clones; 88% were observed only once. Under 7% of the sample lies in the top ten.

As to this clone: No antigen is known for it. It has no much larger one-base neighbor in the sample; base qualities were not kept.

The sequence derives from a woman aged 55-70 years with acute or convalescent COVID-19. The material sequenced was peripheral blood. Rearrangement joined TRBV6-6 to TRBJ2-3; a tentative D match to TRBD1 spans 6 bases. The CDR3 reads as follows: CASAYGTPSTDTQYF. The DNA reads as follows: TGTGCCTCAGCCTACGGGACACCGAGCACAGATACGCAGTATTTT.